This T cell receptor (beta chain) was sequenced in a study of blood T cell repertoires in COVID-19. Study summary: The United States, Italy and Spain were the sources of the acute and convalescent COVID-19 samples. PBMCs, B-cell-depleted T cells, or T cells were the source of the cDNA or gDNA that made up the material.

Only a few counts were recorded for this clone. In the authors' methods: Quantification of nucleated cells was approximated via reference gene primer amplification. The data were produced by immunoSEQ multiplex PCR, yet TCRdb's version contains in-frame clones alone and is incomplete. From that table come the V and J calls and clone size; the DNA was used to work out D and trimming. Found here are approximately 110,000 clones, less than 75% of them singletons; the top ten hold about 0.85%. There are 19 residues in the CDR3. V shed 0 bases and J 0 bases; nucleotides not matched to a gene: 10. Germline CDR1 LGHNT, CDR2 FRNRAP.

The clonotype was recovered from a human donor with acute or convalescent COVID-19. The donor label of this sample is uncertain. This chain connects TRBV12-5 to TRBJ1-3, with 8 nucleotides matching TRBD1. The sample taken for sequencing was peripheral blood. CDR3 nucleotide sequence: TGTGCTAGTGGTTTGGTACTTCTGGGACAGGACTCCTCTGGAAACACCATATATTTT. The encoded protein is CASGLVLLGQDSSGNTIYF.